The 18 T cell receptor beta chains below come from one sample, sequenced in a study of Ad26.COV2.S vaccination and SARS-CoV-2 variants. Profiled with immunoSEQ multiplex PCR; TCRdb holds only in-frame clones, not every one. Here the sample spans about 680,000 clones, 89% being singletons. As for treatment: over 15 received Ad26.COV2.S at low or high dose, single or two shots; 5 received placebo; per-sample allocation not given. Vaccine and placebo recipients were sampled on day 63 after the first injection. The sample was peripheral blood, taken in a trial of Ad26.COV2.S vaccine versus placebo. The receptors shown here come from a person between 18 and 65 years old who received the Ad26.COV2.S COVID-19 vaccine or a placebo.

The rearrangement joins TRBV6-1 to TRBJ2-7; the match to TRBD1 covers 7 bases. The trim removed 1 base at V and 3 bases at J, leaving 6 bases unmatched. CDR1 is MNHNS, CDR2 SASEGT, per germline. The CDR3 runs to 15 residues. This CDR3 is CASSEGTGGYYEQYF. The CDR3 DNA reads as TGTGCCAGCAGTGAAGGGACAGGAGGATACTACGAGCAGTACTTC.

The J gene is TRBJ2-1, the V gene TRBV18; 8 bases align to TRBD1. The V gene's germline CDR1 is KGHSH and CDR2 LQKENI. V dropped 4 bases and J dropped 9; count of bases not matched to a gene: 11. This CDR3 has 15 amino acids. DNA for the CDR3: TGTGCCAGCTCACGGGGCAGGGGGCGTCTCCCTGAGCAGTTCTTC. It translates to CASSRGRGRLPEQFF.

The V call is TRBV7-8, the J call TRBJ2-1; 10 bases line up with TRBD2. Germline CDR1 is SGHVS and CDR2 is FQNEAQ. CDR3 length equals 15 residues. With 5 bases clipped from V and 4 bases from J, the junction kept 5 bases outside the gene matches. In DNA form, the CDR3 reads TGTGCCAGCAGCGCAACTAGCGGGGAGTACAATGAGCAGTTCTTC. Translation: CASSATSGEYNEQFF.

On this clone: This specimen includes other DNA sequences encoding the same CDR3. The chain carries TRBV18 and TRBJ2-2, with 7 bases lining up with TRBD1. The germline gives CDR1 KGHSH, CDR2 LQKENI. Losses at the gene ends were 3 bases for V and 2 bases for J; bases not matched to a gene: 6. The CDR3 has 16 amino acids. In DNA form, the CDR3 reads TGTGCCAGCTCACCCCAACAGGGGCTTAACACCGGGGAGCTGTTTTTT. It is translated as CASSPQQGLNTGELFF.

The V and J genes are TRBV9 and TRBJ2-5; no definite D call. CDR1 and CDR2 (germline): SGDLS, YYNGEE. Trimming shortened V by 0 bases and J by 4 bases, and 13 bases separated the two germline ends. This CDR3 comprises 15 residues. The CDR3 coding sequence is TGTGCCAGCAGCGTAGGCACACTCTCCTCAGAGACCCAGTACTTC. It is translated as CASSVGTLSSETQYF.

This chain connects TRBV19 to TRBJ2-2, with D perhaps matching TRBD1 or TRBD2 (5 bases each). In germline, CDR1 is LNHDA, CDR2 SQIVND (reference sequence). Trimming took off 1 base at V and 10 bases at J, with 16 bases between the two ends. This CDR3 contains 15 residues. This CDR3 is CASSIGARIGAELFF. CDR3 DNA: TGTGCCAGTAGTATAGGGGCTCGGATCGGGGCGGAGCTGTTTTTT.

On this clone itself: This CDR3 is also generated by other DNA sequences in the sample. The chain uses TRBV5-1 and TRBJ1-5, with TRBD1 matching over 7 bases. With V trimmed by 4 bases and J by 1 base, 2 bases remained unmatched. CDR1 SGHRS and CDR2 YFSETQ come from the germline V gene. The CDR3 consists of 14 residues. This chain's CDR3 is CASSPGQSNQPQHF. The CDR3 bases are TGCGCCAGCAGCCCGGGACAGAGCAATCAGCCCCAGCATTTT.

The rearrangement joins TRBV9 to TRBJ2-1, with a tentative D call TRBD1 (5 bases). Germline values: CDR1 SGDLS, CDR2 YYNGEE. The CDR3 runs to 11 residues. Trimming cost V 7 bases and J 7 bases, with 9 bases left between them. The CDR3 reads CASGRVNEQFF. CDR3 nucleotide sequence: TGTGCCAGCGGCAGGGTTAATGAGCAGTTCTTC.

Notes on this clone: The sample carries other DNA sequences with the same CDR3. The chain carries TRBV7-2 and TRBJ1-5, with D tentatively TRBD1 (5 bases). Looked up from germline, CDR1 is SGHTA and CDR2 is FQGNSA. The germline V and J ends were trimmed by 3 bases and 4 bases, with 7 bases remaining between them. This CDR3 has 13 residues. The CDR3 is CASSFQGNQPQHF. The CDR3 DNA reads TGTGCCAGCAGCTTCCAGGGAAATCAGCCCCAGCATTTT.

The CDR3 region is CASRTASTDTQYF. The CDR3 DNA reads TGCGCCAGCAGGACAGCTAGCACAGATACGCAGTATTTT. V gene TRBV10-2 combines with J gene TRBJ2-3; D perhaps matches TRBD1 (5 bases). The V and J ends lost 6 bases and 0 bases respectively, with 7 bases between them. The CDR3 contains 13 residues. The germline V gene encodes CDR1 WSHSY and CDR2 SAAADI.

The rearrangement uses TRBV6-2 or TRBV6-3 and TRBJ2-7; a weak D match, TRBD2 (7 bases). V dropped 2 bases and J dropped 0 bases, with 14 bases sitting between them. CDR1 and CDR2 from the germline V gene are MNHEY and SVGEGT. This CDR3 is built from 16 residues. The CDR3 here is CASSYVGGPTSYEQYF. Here the CDR3 DNA reads TGTGCCAGCAGTTACGTGGGGGGGCCAACCTCCTACGAGCAGTACTTC.

CDR3 in DNA: TGTGCCAGCAGCTCGACAGGGCACGGCGACGAGCAGTACTTC. The encoded protein is CASSSTGHGDEQYF. This sequence joins TRBV5-6 and TRBJ2-7; 7 bases are shared with TRBD1. This CDR3 contains 14 residues. The ends lost 3 bases at V and 5 bases at J; junction bases unmatched: 8. Germline lookup yields CDR1 SGHDT and CDR2 YYEEEE.

V is TRBV6-5 and J is TRBJ1-2, with 7 bases matching TRBD1. Germline V gives CDR1 MNHEY, CDR2 SVGAGI. The CDR3 extends over 14 amino acids. V was clipped by 5 bases and J by 3 bases; unmatched bases: 6. DNA of the CDR3: TGTGCCAGCAGTCGACAGGGAAGCTACTATGGCTACACCTTC. It translates to CASSRQGSYYGYTF.

Regarding this clone: Other DNA sequences in the sample encode the same CDR3. The chain combines TRBV3-1 (or the pseudogene TRBV3-2) with TRBJ2-6, with 7 bases identical to TRBD2. Per germline, CDR1 LGHDT and CDR2 YNNKEL (reference sequence). This CDR3 spans 15 amino acids. The ends lost 3 bases at V and 4 bases at J; junction bases unmatched: 3. CDR3 region: CASSQRGSGANVLTF. CDR3 DNA sequence: TGTGCCAGCAGCCAGCGGGGGTCGGGGGCCAACGTCCTGACTTTC.

This clone occurred once. The rearrangement joins TRBV6-1 to TRBJ2-1; 9 bases align to TRBD2. The CDR3 sequence is 15 residues long. Germline CDR1 MNHNS, CDR2 SASEGT. V lost 2 bases and J lost 7; bases outside the gene matches: 6. The CDR3 reads CASSETGTSLNEQFF. Written as DNA, the CDR3 is TGTGCCAGCAGTGAAACCGGGACTAGCTTGAATGAGCAGTTCTTC.

The rearrangement uses TRBV2 and TRBJ1-2; tentative D call: TRBD1 (6 bases). The CDR3 is made up of 12 amino acids. Trimming took off 8 bases at V and 0 bases at J, with 7 bases between the two ends. Germline V CDR1 and CDR2: SNHLY, FYNNEI. This chain's CDR3 is CASRTANYGYTF. For the CDR3, the DNA is TGTGCCAGCCGGACAGCTAACTATGGCTACACCTTC.

This clone was counted a single time. The chain recombines TRBV19 with TRBJ1-2, with TRBD1 as a possible D gene (5 bases). V was trimmed by 10 bases and J by 4 bases, leaving 16 bases between them. The CDR3 is made up of 13 amino acids. CDR1 is LNHDA, CDR2 SQIVND, per germline (reference sequence). The CDR3 DNA reads as TGTGCCATCCGGGACGGAGGATTCTATGGCTACACCTTC. This codes for CAIRDGGFYGYTF.

This clone was seen a handful of times. This rearrangement joins TRBV7-9 to TRBJ2-7; D ambiguous. V shed 3 bases and J shed 1 base, with 4 bases lying between them. The V gene's germline CDR1 is SEHNR and CDR2 FQNEAQ (reference sequence). The CDR3 consists of 12 residues. The CDR3 loop is CASSFASYEQYF. CDR3 nucleotides: TGTGCCAGCAGCTTCGCATCCTACGAGCAGTACTTC.